The 15 T cell receptor beta chains reported below all come from one sample, sequenced in a study of OX40 agonist ivuxolimab in advanced cancers. Data came from immunoSEQ multiplex PCR; TCRdb stores just in-frame clones and leaves some out. The sample gives 45,000 to 50,000 clones, 80% to 85% of which show up once; around 7% is in the top ten. Sequencing was performed on CD4+ or CD8+ T cells sorted from blood, taken in a trial of the OX40 agonist ivuxolimab. Receptors originate from an adult with an advanced solid tumor such as melanoma, head and neck, liver or kidney cancer.

This rearrangement joins TRBV2 to TRBJ2-2; 7 bases are a match to TRBD2. The CDR3 loop spans 15 amino acids. J gave up 6 bases and V 3 bases, and 7 bases lay outside the gene matches. CDR1 is SNHLY, CDR2 FYNNEI, per germline. CDR3 DNA: TGTGCCAGCAGTGATCGGACTAGTTATTCCGGGGAGCTGTTTTTT. Its protein product is CASSDRTSYSGELFF.

A few counts support this clone. The rearrangement uses TRBV7-8 and TRBJ1-2; no firm D call. CDR1 and CDR2 (germline): SGHVS, FQNEAQ. The CDR3 spans 15 residues. V shed 1 base and J shed 3 bases, with 12 bases lying between them. CDR3 sequence: CASSLVGSGDYGYTF. In nucleotides, the CDR3 is TGTGCCAGCAGCTTAGTAGGCAGCGGGGACTATGGCTACACCTTC.

The V and J genes are TRBV5-1 and TRBJ2-3; 12 bases are a match to TRBD2. This CDR3 is 17 amino acids long. V shed 4 bases, J shed 2 bases, and the junction held 8 bases outside the gene matches. Germline-derived CDR1 and CDR2 are SGHRS and YFSETQ. CDR3 DNA: TGCGCCAGCAGCAAGGGACTAGCGGGCTATGACACAGATACGCAGTATTTT. This translates into CASSKGLAGYDTDTQYF.

This chain links TRBV30 with TRBJ1-6; D is ambiguous. The CDR3 loop spans 13 amino acids. The V end was cut by 4 bases, the J end by 6 bases, with 10 bases between. CDR1 is GTSNPN and CDR2 is SVGIG in the germline V gene (reference sequence). CDR3 protein: CAWMAGTNSPLHF. CDR3 DNA sequence: TGTGCCTGGATGGCCGGAACTAATTCACCCCTCCACTTT.

This clone occurred a few times. This sequence joins TRBV11-2 and TRBJ2-2, with D hard to call. CDR1 is SGHAT, CDR2 FQNNGV, per germline. Trimming took off 0 bases at V and 7 bases at J, with 6 bases between the two ends. The CDR3 length is 13 residues. CDR3 sequence reads: CASSLDIGGELFF. The CDR3 DNA reads as TGTGCCAGCAGCTTAGATATTGGCGGGGAGCTGTTTTTT.

J is TRBJ1-1 and V is TRBV2; D is undetermined. The CDR3 has 15 amino acids. CDR1 and CDR2 from the germline V gene are SNHLY and FYNNEI. Between the trimmed V and J ends, which lost 5 bases and 4 bases, there was a span of 17 bases. This CDR3 is CASSFLTIRGTEAFF. CDR3 DNA: TGTGCCAGCAGTTTCCTCACGATTCGTGGCACTGAAGCTTTCTTT.

This chain connects TRBV7-8 to TRBJ2-1; 11 nucleotides agree with TRBD2. The CDR3 has 15 residues. Trimming took 4 bases from V and 7 from J; bases not matched to a gene: 6. From germline, CDR1 is SGHVS and CDR2 FQNEAQ. The CDR3 here is CASSWLAGGDNEQFF. DNA of the CDR3: TGTGCCAGCAGCTGGCTAGCGGGAGGTGATAATGAGCAGTTCTTC.

J is TRBJ2-3 and V is TRBV25-1, with TRBD1 identical over 7 bases. The CDR3 totals 15 residues. The ends lost 3 bases at V and 4 bases at J; junction bases unmatched: 7. Germline loops: CDR1 MGHDK, CDR2 SYGVNS. CDR3 sequence (DNA): TGTGCCAGCAGTGAGAACCGGCAGGGGGCAGATACGCAGTATTTT. Translated, it gives CASSENRQGADTQYF.

The V and J genes are TRBV15 and TRBJ1-5, with TRBD1 as a possible D gene (6 bases). The CDR3 is 15 amino acids. CDR1 and CDR2 from the germline V gene are LNHNV and YYDKDF (reference sequence). The V end lost 4 bases, the J end lost 4 bases, and 14 bases lay between the germline ends. The CDR3 DNA reads TGTGCCACCAGCACACCATACAGGGATAATCAGCCCCAGCATTTT. Amino acid sequence: CATSTPYRDNQPQHF.

V and J are TRBV15 and TRBJ1-2; 8 nucleotides match TRBD1. V trimming: 6 bases; J trimming: 4 bases; junction bases outside the gene matches: 7. The CDR3 consists of 14 residues. CDR1 and CDR2 (germline): LNHNV, YYDKDF (reference sequence). CDR3 nucleotides: TGTGCCACCAGTCCCGACAGGGGTGGCTATGGCTACACCTTC. This gives the protein CATSPDRGGYGYTF.

The J gene is TRBJ1-2, the V gene TRBV9, with D unresolved. The CDR3 spans 14 residues. V was pared by 4 bases and J by 7 bases, with 17 bases between. Germline loops: CDR1 SGDLS, CDR2 YYNGEE. The CDR3 loop is CASSPATRLGGYTF. CDR3 nucleotides: TGTGCCAGCAGCCCAGCGACACGGCTAGGTGGCTACACCTTC.

The V call is TRBV5-1, the J call TRBJ2-5, with D possibly matching TRBD1 (6 bases). The CDR3 length is 14 residues. Germline assignment: CDR1 SGHRS and CDR2 YFSETQ. V was pared by 1 base and J by 3 bases, with 10 bases between. Here the CDR3 DNA reads TGCGCCAGCAGCTTGCCCAGGGGAAAAGAGACCCAGTACTTC. It is translated as CASSLPRGKETQYF.

The V and J genes are TRBV10-3 and TRBJ2-5, with D possibly TRBD2 on 6 matching bases. The CDR3 spans 14 residues. CDR1 ENHRY and CDR2 SYGVKD come from the germline V gene. V was clipped by 3 bases and J by 6 bases, with 14 bases between them. For the CDR3, the DNA is TGTGCCATCAGTGAAAGGGACTTAGGGAAGACCCAGTACTTC. Translation: CAISERDLGKTQYF.

The rearrangement links TRBV7-6 to TRBJ2-4; the D gene is possibly TRBD1 (6 bases). Germline lookup yields CDR1 SGHVS and CDR2 FNYEAQ. There are 15 residues in the CDR3. V gave up 4 bases and J gave up 1 base, with 11 bases separating them. Here the CDR3 reads CASSSIRGAKNIQYF. The CDR3 coding sequence is TGTGCCAGCAGCTCCATTAGGGGGGCCAAAAACATTCAGTACTTC.

CDR3 protein: CAWSVPGGTLNEQFF. The CDR3 DNA is TGTGCCTGGAGTGTTCCCGGCGGGACGCTGAATGAGCAGTTCTTC. The chain employs TRBV30 and TRBJ2-1; tentative D call: TRBD2 (6 bases). This CDR3 is 15 amino acids long. CDR1 is GTSNPN, CDR2 SVGIG, per germline (reference sequence). V lost 0 bases, J lost 7 bases, and 16 bases lay in between.